Listed below are T cell receptor beta chains from one sample, sequenced in a study of blood T cell repertoires in COVID-19. Some clones are missing from TCRdb's copy, which holds only in-frame ones; the method was immunoSEQ multiplex PCR. In the table there are about 310,000 clones, roughly 87% of which are singletons. The sequenced material came from peripheral blood. Receptors were obtained from a man aged 45-65 years with active or convalescent COVID-19. Each CDR3 is given with its conserved first and last residue. Each record gives: D gene, J gene, clone size, V gene, CDR3 DNA, CDR3 protein. D genes are given only for firm matches. Part of the rows lack a size; the others show once, few, many or a class for expanded clones.

- | TRBJ1-6 | - | TRBV6-2/TRBV6-3 | TGTGCCAGCAGCATCCGCAGGGAACGTTCACCCCTCCACTTT | CASSIRRERSPLHF
TRBD1 | TRBJ1-2 | few | TRBV30 | TGTGCCTGGAGTTGGGACAGTTTAAACTATGGCTACACCTTC | CAWSWDSLNYGYTF
- | TRBJ2-3 | - | TRBV30 | TGTGCCTGGAGGGTCGGGGGCACAGATACGCAGTATTTT | CAWRVGGTDTQYF
- | TRBJ1-5 | - | TRBV2 | TGTGCCAGTCGACAGGTCCATAGCAATCAGCCCCAGCATTTT | CASRQVHSNQPQHF
TRBD1 | TRBJ1-5 | - | TRBV7-3 | TGTGCCAGCAGCCCCCAAGGGGGCCCGAATCAGCCCCAGCATTTT | CASSPQGGPNQPQHF
TRBD1 | TRBJ1-5 | - | TRBV27 | TGTGCCAGCAGTCCCGGACAGGCCGTTCAGCCCCAGCATTTT | CASSPGQAVQPQHF
- | TRBJ1-1 | - | TRBV6-5 | TGTGCCAGCAGTTACGGTACGGGTTTCATGAACACTGAAGCTTTCTTT | CASSYGTGFMNTEAFF
TRBD1 | TRBJ1-2 | - | TRBV9 | TGTGCCAGCAGGGACAGGAATAACTATGGCTACACCTTC | CASRDRNNYGYTF
TRBD1 | TRBJ1-3 | once | TRBV7-9 | TGTGCCAGCAGCTTACCGATGGGCAGGGGGCAAACCATATATTTT | CASSLPMGRGQTIYF
TRBD2 | TRBJ2-7 | - | TRBV2 | TGTGCCAGCGGCCGGACTAGGGGCGAGCAGTACTTC | CASGRTRGEQYF
TRBD1 | TRBJ1-5 | - | TRBV5-1 | TGCGCCAGCAGCTTGGGAACACAGGGGAGTCAGCCCCAGCATTTT | CASSLGTQGSQPQHF
TRBD1 | TRBJ2-2 | - | TRBV10-3 | TGTGCCACCGCTAGAACAGGGGGCGGGGAGCTGTTTTTT | CATARTGGGELFF
- | TRBJ1-6 | - | TRBV2 | TGTGCCAGCAGCAGTGCTTTTAATAATTCACCCCTCCACTTT | CASSSAFNNSPLHF
TRBD1 | TRBJ2-7 | - | TRBV28 | TGTGCCAGCAGCCCCGTTTGGCAGGGGGCACGCGAGCAGTACTTC | CASSPVWQGAREQYF
- | TRBJ2-7 | once | TRBV5-4 | TGTGCCAGCAGCTTGGGCCGGTCAGGGGGGCTGGGGGAGCAGTACTTC | CASSLGRSGGLGEQYF
TRBD2 | TRBJ2-7 | - | TRBV18 | TGTGCCAGCTCACCAAAGACTCTAGCGGGTTACGAGCAGTACTTC | CASSPKTLAGYEQYF
TRBD1 | TRBJ2-1 | - | TRBV5-8 | TGTGCCAGCAGCTTGAGGGCGACAGGGACGACCTACAATGAGCAGTTCTTC | CASSLRATGTTYNEQFF
- | TRBJ2-4 | - | TRBV5-6 | TGTGCCAGCAGCTTGCAGGTTATAGCCAAAAACATTCAGTACTTC | CASSLQVIAKNIQYF
TRBD2 | TRBJ2-1 | - | TRBV7-6 | TGTGCCAGCACCGATATAGCGGGAAGCTCCTACAATGAGCAGTTCTTC | CASTDIAGSSYNEQFF
TRBD1 | TRBJ1-4 | - | TRBV7-9 | TGTGCCAGTAAGGGGACAGTGAATGAAAAACTGTTTTTT | CASKGTVNEKLFF
- | TRBJ1-1 | - | TRBV6-2/TRBV6-3 | TGTGCCAGCAGTTACTCGATAGGGGGGGCGACTGAAGCTTTCTTT | CASSYSIGGATEAFF
- | TRBJ1-2 | - | TRBV15 | TGTGCCACCAGTTCGGGTTTCCAGTCCTATGGCTACACCTTC | CATSSGFQSYGYTF
TRBD2 | TRBJ2-6 | - | TRBV30 | TGTGCCTGGAGTTGGCTAGCGGGAACTGGGGCCAACGTCCTGACTTTC | CAWSWLAGTGANVLTF
- | TRBJ1-1 | - | TRBV3-1/TRBV3-2 | TGTGCCAGCAGCCATGGAAGGGGCACTGAAGCTTTCTTT | CASSHGRGTEAFF
- | TRBJ1-1 | - | TRBV27 | TGTGCCAGCAGGAGAACGGGAGGCTACACTGAAGCTTTCTTT | CASRRTGGYTEAFF
- | TRBJ1-4 | - | TRBV28 | TGTGCCAGCAGGGGGGGGCGCGGAGAAAAACTGTTTTTT | CASRGGRGEKLFF
- | TRBJ2-5 | - | TRBV7-9 | TGTGCCGCCAACCTACTTAGGGGGACCCAAGAGACCCAGTACTTC | CAANLLRGTQETQYF
- | TRBJ2-1 | - | TRBV5-1 | TGCGCCAGCAGCGTGGGCGTAGCGAGCAACAATGAGCAGTTCTTC | CASSVGVASNNEQFF
- | TRBJ1-4 | - | TRBV19 | TGTGCCAGTACCCCGACCGGGGGGCATGAAAAACTGTTTTTT | CASTPTGGHEKLFF
- | TRBJ1-5 | - | TRBV14 | TGTGCCAGCAGCCAAGGGGGGCATCAGCCCCAGCATTTT | CASSQGGHQPQHF
TRBD2 | TRBJ2-5 | - | TRBV11-2 | TGTGCCAGCAGCTTAGGAGCGGGAGGGAAAGAGACCCAGTACTTC | CASSLGAGGKETQYF
- | TRBJ2-1 | - | TRBV24-1 | TGTGCCACCAGTAGGGGCTCCTACAATGAGCAGTTCTTC | CATSRGSYNEQFF
- | TRBJ1-6 | - | TRBV5-6 | TGTGCCAGCAGCTGGACACCTCAAAATTCACCCCTCCACTTT | CASSWTPQNSPLHF
- | TRBJ2-7 | - | TRBV25-1 | TGTGCCAGCAGGGGACTGAATTACGAGCAGTACTTC | CASRGLNYEQYF
- | TRBJ1-1 | - | TRBV5-4 | TGTGCCAGCAGCTTGTCGGGAGGCGGTGAAGCTTTCTTT | CASSLSGGGEAFF
TRBD1 | TRBJ2-5 | - | TRBV5-1 | TGCGCCAGCAGCACCGGGACAGGGGGGATAGAGACCCAGTACTTC | CASSTGTGGIETQYF
TRBD1 | TRBJ2-7 | - | TRBV2 | TGTGCCAGCAGTGATATGGGACAGGATACCTACGAGCAGTACTTC | CASSDMGQDTYEQYF
- | TRBJ1-1 | - | TRBV30 | TGTGCCTGGAGTTTTCCCGATCCGGCAGGGAGGACTGAAGCTTTCTTT | CAWSFPDPAGRTEAFF
TRBD2 | TRBJ2-7 | - | TRBV5-1 | TGCGCCAGCAGCGGAGGGAGGCGGGGGTACTACGAGCAGTACTTC | CASSGGRRGYYEQYF
- | TRBJ1-1 | - | TRBV27 | TGTGCCAGCAGTTTAGTAGCTAACACTGAAGCTTTCTTT | CASSLVANTEAFF
- | TRBJ1-2 | - | TRBV10-3 | TGTGCCATCAGCCCCGAAGAGGGAAATGGCTACACCTTC | CAISPEEGNGYTF
- | TRBJ2-5 | - | TRBV28 | TGTGCCAGCAGTTTCCCTATAGAGACCCAGTACTTC | CASSFPIETQYF
- | TRBJ1-3 | - | TRBV7-8 | TGTGCCAGCAGCCCCTTGGGCGGGGCAGCAGGGATCTCTGGAAACACCATATATTTT | CASSPLGGAAGISGNTIYF
TRBD1 | TRBJ2-2 | - | TRBV15 | TGTGCCACCAGCAGAGTACCCGGGACAGACCTCACCGGGGAGCTGTTTTTT | CATSRVPGTDLTGELFF
- | TRBJ1-2 | - | TRBV3-1/TRBV3-2 | TGTGCCAGCAGCCAATTCTACAGGGTGGACTATGGCTACACCTTC | CASSQFYRVDYGYTF
- | TRBJ2-1 | - | TRBV4-1 | TGCGCCAGCAGCCAAGATCCGCCCGGAGCCGACTACTACAATGAGCAGTTCTTC | CASSQDPPGADYYNEQFF
TRBD2 | TRBJ2-3 | - | TRBV9 | TGTGCCAGCAGTTACGGGGGGGCCACAGATACGCAGTATTTT | CASSYGGATDTQYF
- | TRBJ1-4 | - | TRBV15 | TGTGCCACCAGCCGAGAGTTGCAGGGGCGCGAACTGTTTTTT | CATSRELQGRELFF
TRBD2 | TRBJ2-5 | - | TRBV5-1 | TGCGCCAGCAGCTTGTTCCCGACTAGCGGGAGTCGGGAGACCCAGTACTTC | CASSLFPTSGSRETQYF
- | TRBJ2-3 | - | TRBV9 | TGTGCCAGCAGCGGCGCTAGCACAGATACGCAGTATTTT | CASSGASTDTQYF
TRBD1 | TRBJ1-3 | - | TRBV2 | TGTGCCAGCAGTGAGGGACAGGGAAACACCATATATTTT | CASSEGQGNTIYF
- | TRBJ1-2 | once | TRBV28 | TGTGCCAGCAGTTTAGGAGGGGCCTATGGCTACACCTTC | CASSLGGAYGYTF
- | TRBJ1-2 | few | TRBV28 | TGTGCCAGCAGCAAAACAGGGACAAGCTATGGCTACACCTTC | CASSKTGTSYGYTF
- | TRBJ1-2 | few | TRBV9 | TGTGCCAGCAGCGGAACACAGGCCTCGGGCTATGGCTACACCTTC | CASSGTQASGYGYTF
TRBD2 | TRBJ2-5 | - | TRBV9 | TGTGCCAGCAGCGCCCGGACTAGCGGGGATGAGACCCAGTACTTC | CASSARTSGDETQYF